Sequencing of this T cell receptor beta chain was carried out in a study of beta chain features in type 1 diabetes. Averaging about 100 mL, one heparinised blood draw was given by each donor. The authors sorted CD4+ naive, central memory, regulatory and stem cell-like memory cells via CD45RO/CCR7/CD25/CD127/CD95/CD27. On this clone itself: What it binds is not known.

Expressed TCRB transcripts were sequenced because the entire RNA isolate underwent reverse transcription. Sequenced naive, central memory and regulatory T cell samples produced an average of roughly 3.6 million reads. Generated by immunoSEQ multiplex PCR, the TCRdb table keeps only in-frame clones and is missing some. The sample includes roughly 350,000 clones, approximately 9.9% of them seen just once. The study, taken as a whole, reports: Whatever favoring of shorter templates PCR might show would apply equally to patients and controls.

CDR1 and CDR2 from the germline V gene are MNHEY and SVGAGI. CDR3 length: 12 residues. V was shortened by 4 bases and J by 5 bases, with 9 bases between the two germline ends. This rearrangement joins TRBV6-5 to TRBJ2-7; D is possibly TRBD1 (5 bases). The sample consisted of naive CD4+ T cells from blood. The sequence was obtained from a woman aged 25-40 years in good health. The CDR3 coding sequence is TGTGCCAGCAGTTCCAGGGTTAACGAGCAGTACTTC. Its protein is CASSSRVNEQYF.